This T cell receptor (beta chain) was documented in a study of blood T cell repertoires in COVID-19. In the study's own analysis: Estimation of nucleated cell counts was performed using reference gene primer amplification. Using immunoSEQ multiplex PCR, the repertoire was profiled, and TCRdb retains in-frame clones only, with some absent. Clonal size and the V and J genes are those of that table, whereas D and trimming came from the DNA. Of approximately 500,000 clones listed, 70% to 90% were seen once; the top ten hold less than 9.5%. V trimming: 0 bases; J trimming: 0 bases; junction bases outside the gene matches: 5. Germline V gene sequence: CDR1 LGHDT, CDR2 YNNKEL (reference sequence). This CDR3 contains 18 residues.

The receptor was isolated from a woman between 45 and 65 years old with COVID-19, enrolled during active disease. J is TRBJ1-6 and V is TRBV3-1 (or the pseudogene TRBV3-2), with TRBD1 matching 7 bases. Sequences were obtained from peripheral blood. CDR3 DNA sequence: TGTGCCAGCAGCCAAGATATACAGGGGAGCTCCTATAATTCACCCCTCCACTTT. Residues: CASSQDIQGSSYNSPLHF.